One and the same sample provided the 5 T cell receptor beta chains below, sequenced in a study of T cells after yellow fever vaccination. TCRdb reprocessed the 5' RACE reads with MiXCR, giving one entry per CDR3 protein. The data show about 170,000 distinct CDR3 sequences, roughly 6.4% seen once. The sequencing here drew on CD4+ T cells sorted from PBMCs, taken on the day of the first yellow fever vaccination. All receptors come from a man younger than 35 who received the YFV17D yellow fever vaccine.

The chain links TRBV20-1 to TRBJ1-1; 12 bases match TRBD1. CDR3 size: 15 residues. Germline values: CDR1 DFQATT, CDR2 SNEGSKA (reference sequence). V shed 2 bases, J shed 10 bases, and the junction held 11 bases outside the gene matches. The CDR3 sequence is CSARTPGQGASLAFF. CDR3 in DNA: TGCAGTGCTAGAACGCCGGGACAGGGGGCATCATTAGCTTTCTTT.

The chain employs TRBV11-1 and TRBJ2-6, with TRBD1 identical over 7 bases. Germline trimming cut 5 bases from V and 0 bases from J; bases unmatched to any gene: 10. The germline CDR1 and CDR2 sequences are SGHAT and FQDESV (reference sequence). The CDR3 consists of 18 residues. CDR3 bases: TGTGCCAGCAGCCAATCGACAGGGTTACACTCTGGGGCCAACGTCCTGACTTTC. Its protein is CASSQSTGLHSGANVLTF.

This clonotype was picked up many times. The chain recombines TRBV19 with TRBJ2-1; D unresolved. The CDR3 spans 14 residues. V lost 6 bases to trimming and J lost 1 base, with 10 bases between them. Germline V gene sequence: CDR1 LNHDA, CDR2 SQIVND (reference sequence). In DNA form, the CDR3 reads TGTGCCAGTAGGAGCGTGGAATCCTACAATGAGCAGTTCTTC. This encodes CASRSVESYNEQFF.

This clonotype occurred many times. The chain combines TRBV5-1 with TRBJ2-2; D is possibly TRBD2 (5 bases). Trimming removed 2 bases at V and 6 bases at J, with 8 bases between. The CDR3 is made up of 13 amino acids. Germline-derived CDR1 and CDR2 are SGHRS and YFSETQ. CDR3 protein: CASSFYGAGELFF. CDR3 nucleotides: TGCGCCAGCAGCTTCTACGGGGCCGGGGAGCTGTTTTTT.

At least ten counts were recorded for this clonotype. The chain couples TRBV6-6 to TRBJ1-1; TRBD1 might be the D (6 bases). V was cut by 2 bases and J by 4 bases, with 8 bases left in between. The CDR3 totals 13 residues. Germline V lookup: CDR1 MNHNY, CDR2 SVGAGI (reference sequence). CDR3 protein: CASSYAGVTEAFF. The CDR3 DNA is TGTGCCAGCAGTTACGCAGGGGTCACTGAAGCTTTCTTT.